A single sample is the source of the 7 T cell receptor beta chains below, sequenced in a study of T cells in Graves' hyperthyroidism and ophthalmopathy. There were TCR beta CDR3 regions amplified from RNA transcripts. A first-round RT-PCR of the TCR CDR3 used the HTBI primer set. TCRdb redid the calling of the multiplex PCR reads with MiXCR, one entry per CDR3 protein. The data show hundreds of thousands of distinct CDR3 sequences, with 35% to 45% seen just once and over 8% held by the top ten. Sequenced material: blood. The receptors shown here come from a man between 18 and 35 years old with Graves' hyperthyroidism.

This clonotype was seen only a few times. Mismatch with germline at one junction end may stem from a read error. The rearrangement uses TRBV7-9 and TRBJ2-7, with D perhaps TRBD1 (6 bases). Germline loops: CDR1 SEHNR, CDR2 FQNEAQ (reference sequence). The CDR3 consists of 14 residues. CDR3 sequence reads: CASSLDRNPIEQYF. CDR3 nucleotide sequence: TGCGCCAGCAGCCTGGACAGAAACCCGATCGAGCAGTACTTC.

In the case of this clonotype: Relative to the germline gene, one junction end is altered; a read error may explain this. CDR3 region: CASSGSGTDQGTQYF. CDR3 nucleotides: TGTGCCAGCAGTGGTTCCGGGACAGACCAGGGGACCCAGTACTTC. The V and J genes are TRBV10-2 and TRBJ2-5, with TRBD1 matching 7 bases. CDR3 length: 15 residues. Germline V gene data show CDR1 as WSHSY and CDR2 as SAAADI.

This clonotype was found a few times. The chain recombines TRBV12-3 or TRBV12-4 with TRBJ2-7; possibly TRBD1 or TRBD2 for D (5 bases each). The CDR3 sequence is 16 residues long. V gave up 5 bases and J gave up 5 bases, with 22 bases separating them. The CDR3 sequence is CASSRSMGPRGNEQYF. The CDR3 region has the DNA TGTGCCAGCAGTCGTTCCATGGGACCCCGAGGAAACGAGCAGTACTTC.

The genes are TRBV7-9 and TRBJ2-7; 7 bases align to TRBD1. CDR1 is SEHNR and CDR2 is FQNEAQ in the germline V gene (reference sequence). After removal of 7 bases from V and 2 bases from J, the junction contained 8 bases not matched to a gene. This CDR3 contains 14 residues. CDR3 sequence (DNA): TGTGCCAGCACCCCCCCCGGGACAGCCTACGAGCAGTACTTC. Translation: CASTPPGTAYEQYF. Full variable domain (outside the CDR3, taken from reference TRBV7-9 and TRBJ2-7): DTGVSQNPRHKITKRGQNVTFRCDPISEHNRLYWYRQTLGQGPEFLTYFQNEAQLEKSRLLSDRFSAERPKGSFSTLEIQRTEQGDSAMYLCASTPPGTAYEQYFGPGTRLTVT.

At least ten counts were recorded for this clonotype. The chain recombines TRBV7-3 with TRBJ2-2; no firm D call. V shed 5 bases and J shed 1 base, with 11 bases lying between them. In germline, CDR1 is SGHTA, CDR2 FQGTGA. The CDR3 length is 15 residues. For the CDR3, the DNA is TGTGCCAGCAGCGTAGGACCGATGAACACCGGGGAGCTGTTTTTT. It codes for CASSVGPMNTGELFF.

CDR3 region: CASTGIEETQYF. The DNA of the CDR3 is TGCGCCAGTACAGGGATTGAAGAGACCCAGTACTTC. The chain is built from TRBV5-1 and TRBJ2-5; D is perhaps TRBD1 (6 bases). Per germline, CDR1 SGHRS and CDR2 YFSETQ. CDR3 length equals 12 residues. V lost 8 bases to trimming and J lost 3 bases, with 11 bases between them.

The count of this clonotype is one. The V call is TRBV15, the J call TRBJ2-6; D uncertain. The V end was cut by 0 bases, the J end by 3 bases, with 9 bases between. CDR3 length: 16 residues. In germline, CDR1 is LNHNV, CDR2 YYDKDF (reference sequence). The CDR3 loop reads CATSRDRVGGANVLTF. In nucleotides, the CDR3 is TGTGCCACCAGCAGAGATCGGGTCGGTGGGGCCAACGTCCTGACTTTC.